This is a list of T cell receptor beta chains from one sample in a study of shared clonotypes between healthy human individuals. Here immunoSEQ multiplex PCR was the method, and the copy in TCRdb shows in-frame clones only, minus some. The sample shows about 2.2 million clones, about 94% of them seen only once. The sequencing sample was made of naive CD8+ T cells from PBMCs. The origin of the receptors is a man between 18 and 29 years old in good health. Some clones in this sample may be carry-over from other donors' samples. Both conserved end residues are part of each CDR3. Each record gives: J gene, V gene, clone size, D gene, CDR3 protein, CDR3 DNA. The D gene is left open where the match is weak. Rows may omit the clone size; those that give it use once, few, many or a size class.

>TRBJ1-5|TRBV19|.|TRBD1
CASSASRGEGNQPQHF
TGTGCCAGTAGTGCCTCCAGGGGGGAAGGCAATCAGCCCCAGCATTTT
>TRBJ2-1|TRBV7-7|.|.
CASSLGLRERDNEQFF
TGTGCCAGCAGCTTAGGCCTTCGGGAGAGGGACAATGAGCAGTTCTTC
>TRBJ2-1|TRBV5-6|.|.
CASSRGANEQFF
TGTGCCAGCAGCCGAGGAGCGAATGAGCAGTTCTTC
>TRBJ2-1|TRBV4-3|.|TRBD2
CASSQDRLAGNNEQFF
TGCGCCAGCAGCCAAGATCGACTAGCGGGCAACAATGAGCAGTTCTTC
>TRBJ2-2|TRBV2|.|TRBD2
CASSGGTSGRNTGELFF
TGTGCCAGCAGTGGTGGGACTAGCGGGCGAAACACCGGGGAGCTGTTTTTT
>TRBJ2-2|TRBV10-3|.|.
CAINPGGQAGELFF
TGTGCCATCAACCCCGGGGGGCAGGCCGGGGAGCTGTTTTTT
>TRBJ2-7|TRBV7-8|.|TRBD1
CASSWGQGSSYEQYF
TGTGCCAGCAGCTGGGGACAGGGATCTTCCTACGAGCAGTACTTC
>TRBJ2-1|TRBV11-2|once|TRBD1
CASSKTGTGEEQFF
TGTGCCAGCAGCAAAACCGGGACAGGGGAAGAGCAGTTCTTC
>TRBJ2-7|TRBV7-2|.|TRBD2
CASSFSGRAGEQYF
TGTGCCAGCAGCTTTAGCGGGAGGGCCGGGGAGCAGTACTTC
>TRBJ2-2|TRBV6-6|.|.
CASSYAGATRTGELFF
TGTGCCAGCAGTTACGCAGGGGCGACTCGGACCGGGGAGCTGTTTTTT
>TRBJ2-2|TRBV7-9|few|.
CASRPTQLGTGELFF
TGTGCCAGCAGACCCACCCAGCTGGGGACCGGGGAGCTGTTTTTT
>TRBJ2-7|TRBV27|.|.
CASSSEGAREQYF
TGTGCCAGCAGTTCGGAGGGGGCCCGCGAGCAGTACTTC
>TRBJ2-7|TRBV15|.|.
CATSRDEYEQYF
TGTGCCACCAGCAGAGATGAGTACGAGCAGTACTTC
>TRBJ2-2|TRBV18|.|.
CASSPSRINTGELFF
TGTGCCAGCTCACCCTCTCGGATCAACACCGGGGAGCTGTTTTTT
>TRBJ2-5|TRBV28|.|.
CASSPTRGSGETQYF
TGTGCCAGCAGCCCTACCCGAGGGTCGGGAGAGACCCAGTACTTC
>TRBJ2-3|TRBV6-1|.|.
CASSEAGHFSTDTQYF
TGTGCCAGCAGTGAAGCGGGACATTTTAGCACAGATACGCAGTATTTT
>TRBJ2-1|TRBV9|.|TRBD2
CASSDPGGTSGNEQFF
TGTGCCAGCAGCGACCCTGGAGGGACTAGCGGCAATGAGCAGTTCTTC
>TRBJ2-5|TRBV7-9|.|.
CASRGDRGGETQYF
TGTGCCAGCAGGGGAGACAGGGGAGGGGAGACCCAGTACTTC
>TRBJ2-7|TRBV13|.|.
CASSLGLGLLDSYEQYF
TGTGCCAGCAGCTTAGGCCTAGGCCTATTGGACAGCTACGAGCAGTACTTC
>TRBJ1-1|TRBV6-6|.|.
CASSYRPGLRTEAFF
TGTGCCAGCAGCTATAGACCAGGGTTACGCACTGAAGCTTTCTTT
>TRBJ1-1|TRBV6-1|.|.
CASSEWVGAVDTEAFF
TGTGCCAGCAGTGAATGGGTGGGCGCCGTGGACACTGAAGCTTTCTTT
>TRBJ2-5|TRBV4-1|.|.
CASALRRRETQYF
TGCGCCAGCGCCTTGAGGCGGAGGGAGACCCAGTACTTC
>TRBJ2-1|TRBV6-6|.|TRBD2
CASSSGLAGVRNEQFF
TGTGCCAGCAGTTCGGGACTAGCGGGAGTCCGCAATGAGCAGTTCTTC
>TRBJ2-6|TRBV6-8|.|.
CASSYSEGRYDSGANVLTF
TGTGCCAGCAGTTACTCGGAGGGACGCTACGACTCTGGGGCCAACGTCCTGACTTTC
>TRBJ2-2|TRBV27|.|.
CASKELLNTGELFF
TGTGCCAGCAAGGAACTATTGAACACCGGGGAGCTGTTTTTT
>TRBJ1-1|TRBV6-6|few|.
CASSTDRRFTEAFF
TGTGCCAGCAGTACAGACAGGAGATTCACTGAAGCTTTCTTT
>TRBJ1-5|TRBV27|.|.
CASSLRQGGQPQHF
TGTGCCAGCAGTTTAAGGCAGGGAGGTCAGCCCCAGCATTTT
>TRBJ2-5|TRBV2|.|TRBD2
CASIPSGSSVETQYF
TGTGCCAGCATCCCTAGCGGGAGTTCGGTAGAGACCCAGTACTTC
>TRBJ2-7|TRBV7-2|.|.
CASSSPMASYEQYF
TGTGCCAGCAGCTCACCGATGGCCTCCTACGAGCAGTACTTC
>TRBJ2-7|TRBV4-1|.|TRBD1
CASSQDRTGGGYEQYF
TGCGCCAGCAGCCAAGATCGAACAGGGGGTGGATACGAGCAGTACTTC
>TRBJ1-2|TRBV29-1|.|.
CSVGPDGYYGYTF
TGCAGCGTTGGCCCTGACGGATACTATGGCTACACCTTC
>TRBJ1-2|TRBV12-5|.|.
CASGPNPPYTF
TGTGCTAGTGGACCCAACCCCCCATACACCTTC
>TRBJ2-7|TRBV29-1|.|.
CSVDEGGLGNEQYF
TGCAGCGTTGATGAAGGAGGGTTGGGGAACGAGCAGTACTTC
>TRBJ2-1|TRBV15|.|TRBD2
CATSRVLAGGNNEQFF
TGTGCCACCAGCAGAGTACTAGCGGGAGGAAACAATGAGCAGTTCTTC
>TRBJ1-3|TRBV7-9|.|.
CASSLIHPGNTIYF
TGTGCCAGCAGCTTAATTCACCCCGGAAACACCATATATTTT
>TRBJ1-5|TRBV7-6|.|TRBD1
CASSQGQGLNQPQHF
TGTGCCAGCAGCCAGGGACAGGGTCTCAATCAGCCCCAGCATTTT
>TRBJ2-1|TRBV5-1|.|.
CASRPFGPGNEQFF
TGCGCCAGCAGACCGTTTGGGCCTGGCAATGAGCAGTTCTTC
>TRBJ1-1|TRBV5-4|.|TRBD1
CASSLEQGEGNTEAFF
TGTGCCAGCAGCTTGGAACAGGGGGAAGGGAACACTGAAGCTTTCTTT
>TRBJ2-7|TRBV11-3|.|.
CASSLAPVSYEQYF
TGTGCCAGCAGCTTAGCCCCAGTCTCCTACGAGCAGTACTTC
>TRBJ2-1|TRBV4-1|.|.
CASSLTSSLMDEQFF
TGCGCCAGCAGCCTGACTAGTTCCCTTATGGATGAGCAGTTCTTC
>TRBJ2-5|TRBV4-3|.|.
CASSPRPGTNLETQYF
TGCGCCAGCAGCCCCCGGCCCGGGACAAACTTGGAGACCCAGTACTTC